Below are 15 T cell receptor beta chains sequenced from a single sample in a study. Via MiXCR, TCRdb re-called the RT-PCR reads, giving one row per CDR3 protein. The sample holds about 700,000 distinct CDR3 sequences, more than 13% seen once. The source material was memory CD4+ T cells from blood. The receptors were sampled from a female donor in good health, serving as a healthy control.

Ten or more counts support this clonotype. The genes are TRBV6-5 and TRBJ2-7; tentative D call: TRBD1 (5 bases). The germline V and J ends were trimmed by 8 bases and 2 bases, with 19 bases remaining between them. Germline CDR1 MNHEY, CDR2 SVGAGI. CDR3 size: 15 residues. The CDR3 protein is CASSKGAGSTYEQYF. The CDR3 DNA sequence: TGTGCCAGCTCAAAAGGGGCAGGGTCAACCTACGAGCAGTACTTC.

The V gene is TRBV5-6, the J gene TRBJ2-7; D is possibly TRBD2 (6 bases). Trimming removed 10 bases at V and 5 bases at J, with 19 bases between. Germline CDR1 reads SGHDT; CDR2 reads YYEEEE. The CDR3 has 13 residues. The DNA of the CDR3 is TGTGCCGGGGGGTGGGTCGCGTCGAACGAGCAGTACTTC. Its protein is CAGGWVASNEQYF.

The CDR3 loop is CASSFSPGQYNEQFF. CDR3 sequence (DNA): TGTGCCAGCAGTTTTAGTCCGGGACAATACAATGAGCAGTTCTTC. The rearrangement uses TRBV12-3 or TRBV12-4 and TRBJ2-1; possibly TRBD1 for D (6 bases). The CDR3 is 15 amino acids. The V end lost 3 bases, the J end lost 4 bases, and 13 bases lay between the germline ends.

Only a few counts were recorded for this clonotype. The chain is built from TRBV15 and TRBJ2-2, with D perhaps given as TRBD1 or TRBD2 (5 bases each). Germline V gene sequence: CDR1 LNHNV, CDR2 YYDKDF (reference sequence). This CDR3 is 15 amino acids long. V shed 7 bases and J shed 2 bases, with 14 bases lying between them. The CDR3 coding sequence is TGTGCCACCAAAACCGGGACGGGAAACACCGGGGAGCTGTTTTTT. Residues: CATKTGTGNTGELFF.

In this sample, this clonotype turned up a few times. This chain links TRBV5-1 with TRBJ2-1; 9 bases are shared with TRBD1. This CDR3 spans 15 amino acids. V shed 2 bases and J 5 bases; nucleotides not matched to a gene: 5. Germline V gene sequence: CDR1 SGHRS, CDR2 YFSETQ. CDR3 DNA sequence: TGCGCCAGCAGCTTTAGAGGGACAGGGAACAATGAGCAGTTCTTC. Translating gives CASSFRGTGNNEQFF.

This clonotype was seen at least ten times. The rearrangement joins TRBV5-6 to TRBJ2-1, with 9 bases that match TRBD2. This CDR3 has 13 residues. Losses at the gene ends were 7 bases for V and 5 bases for J; bases not matched to a gene: 4. Per the germline V gene, CDR1 is SGHDT and CDR2 is YYEEEE. The CDR3 loop reads CASRSGSNNEQFF. In DNA, the CDR3 is TGTGCCAGCCGTAGCGGGAGCAACAATGAGCAGTTCTTC.

This clonotype has a count of ten or more. CDR3 in DNA: TGTGCCAGCCTCACGTCTCCAGGGAACTATGGCTACACCTTC. Protein: CASLTSPGNYGYTF. The chain joins TRBV12-3 or TRBV12-4 to TRBJ1-2, with a tentative D call TRBD1 (5 bases). The CDR3 extends over 14 amino acids. The V end lost 8 bases, the J end lost 2 bases, and 15 bases lay between the germline ends.

The V and J genes are TRBV6-5 and TRBJ1-5; 7 bases line up with TRBD1. This CDR3 is 14 amino acids long. Trimming removed 2 bases from V and 7 bases from J; junction bases left unmatched: 5. The germline V gene has CDR1 MNHEY and CDR2 SVGAGI. The CDR3 DNA sequence: TGTGCCAGCAGTTACGGGGCAGGGGGGCAGCCCCAGCATTTT. Translation gives CASSYGAGGQPQHF.

This chain links TRBV29-1 with TRBJ1-1; maybe TRBD1 (6 bases). CDR1 SQVTM and CDR2 ANQGSEA come from the germline V gene. The CDR3 consists of 12 residues. V was trimmed by 8 bases and J by 8 bases, leaving 18 bases between them. CDR3 region: CSPEGDSTEAFF. The CDR3 region has the DNA TGCAGCCCTGAGGGGGATTCGACAGAAGCTTTCTTT.

This clonotype was observed a few times. V usage is TRBV7-6 and J usage is TRBJ2-2, with unresolved D. CDR3 length: 14 residues. Per germline, CDR1 SGHVS and CDR2 FNYEAQ. V shed 4 bases and J shed 3 bases, with 9 bases lying between them. The CDR3 DNA reads as TGTGCCAGCAGCTCGGTTGGGGACACCGGGGAGCTGTTTTTT. It yields the protein CASSSVGDTGELFF.

This clonotype was detected only a few times. The V gene is TRBV12-3 or TRBV12-4, the J gene TRBJ2-2; 8 bases line up with TRBD1. This CDR3 has 16 amino acids. V dropped 7 bases and J dropped 2; count of bases not matched to a gene: 9. The CDR3 nucleotides read TGTGCCAGCATTGTAACCGGGACAGGAAACACCGGGGAGCTGTTTTTT. Translation gives CASIVTGTGNTGELFF.

V is TRBV7-2 and J is TRBJ2-7; D may be TRBD2 (7 bases). Germline V gene data show CDR1 as SGHTA and CDR2 as FQGNSA. The CDR3 covers 14 residues. The V and J ends lost 8 bases and 6 bases respectively, with 20 bases between them. The chain's CDR3 is CASVEEGGASEQYF. The CDR3 DNA reads as TGTGCCAGCGTAGAGGAGGGGGGGGCTAGCGAGCAGTACTTC.

This clonotype turned up a few times. This rearrangement joins TRBV5-5 to TRBJ1-2, with 7 bases identical to TRBD1. CDR1 and CDR2 (germline): SGHKS, YYEKEE (reference sequence). The CDR3 contains 13 residues. With V trimmed by 4 bases and J by 7 bases, 7 bases remained unmatched. CDR3 bases: TGTGCCAGCAGCATTGACAGGGACCGTGGCTACACCTTC. Translation gives CASSIDRDRGYTF. The complete variable domain, with remaining parts taken from reference TRBV5-5 and TRBJ1-2, reads DAGVTQSPTHLIKTRGQQVTLRCSPISGHKSVSWYQQVLGQGPQFIFQYYEKEERGRGNFPDRFSARQFPNYSSELNVNALLLGDSALYLCASSIDRDRGYTFGSGTRLTVV.

This clonotype was picked up many times. The chain joins TRBV7-2 to TRBJ1-6, with D uncertain. Germline V gene lookup returns CDR1 SGHTA and CDR2 FQGNSA. The V end lost 1 base, the J end lost 6 bases, and 4 bases lay between the germline ends. CDR3 length equals 13 residues. The CDR3 DNA follows: TGTGCCAGCAGCTTAGACGTTAATTCACCCCTCCACTTT. Amino acid sequence: CASSLDVNSPLHF.

At least ten counts were recorded for this clonotype. The chain has TRBV12-3 or TRBV12-4 and TRBJ2-3; D gene unclear. There are 13 residues in the CDR3. V was clipped by 2 bases and J by 2 bases, with 5 bases between them. Here the CDR3 DNA reads TGTGCCAGCAGTTTAAGTGTCACAGATACGCAGTATTTT. This translates into CASSLSVTDTQYF.